Shown below are 2 T cell receptor beta chains from a single sample sequenced in a study of blood T cells in healthy people across ages. The authors ran a second PCR of about 7 to 12 cycles using a sample-barcoded 5' primer and a J-beta primer mix. TCRdb re-analysed the 5' RACE reads in MiXCR, keeping a single row per CDR3 protein. The top ten hold less than 20% of the sample, which has 630,000 or so distinct CDR3 sequences, approximately 31% seen once. The sample taken for sequencing was blood. The receptor source for this set is an elderly woman in good health.

Comment on this clonotype: A read error may explain this, as a much larger clone is one base away. The chain employs TRBV6-6 and TRBJ1-2; possibly TRBD1 for D (5 bases). The CDR3 has 14 residues. The V gene lost 8 bases and the J gene lost 4 bases, with 17 bases spanning the gap. CDR1 and CDR2 (germline): MNHNY, SVGAGI (reference sequence). This CDR3 reads CASALPGRIYGYTF. CDR3 coding DNA: TGTGCCAGCGCCCTTCCGGGACGGATCTATGGCTACACCTTC.

The gene calls are TRBV30 and TRBJ2-3; D is possibly TRBD1 (5 bases). Per the germline V gene, CDR1 is GTSNPN and CDR2 is SVGIG (reference sequence). The CDR3 has 15 amino acids. V shed 4 bases and J shed 2 bases, with 16 bases lying between them. Here the CDR3 reads CAWKGGQGYTDTQYF. The CDR3 DNA sequence: TGTGCCTGGAAGGGTGGGCAGGGATACACAGATACGCAGTATTTT.